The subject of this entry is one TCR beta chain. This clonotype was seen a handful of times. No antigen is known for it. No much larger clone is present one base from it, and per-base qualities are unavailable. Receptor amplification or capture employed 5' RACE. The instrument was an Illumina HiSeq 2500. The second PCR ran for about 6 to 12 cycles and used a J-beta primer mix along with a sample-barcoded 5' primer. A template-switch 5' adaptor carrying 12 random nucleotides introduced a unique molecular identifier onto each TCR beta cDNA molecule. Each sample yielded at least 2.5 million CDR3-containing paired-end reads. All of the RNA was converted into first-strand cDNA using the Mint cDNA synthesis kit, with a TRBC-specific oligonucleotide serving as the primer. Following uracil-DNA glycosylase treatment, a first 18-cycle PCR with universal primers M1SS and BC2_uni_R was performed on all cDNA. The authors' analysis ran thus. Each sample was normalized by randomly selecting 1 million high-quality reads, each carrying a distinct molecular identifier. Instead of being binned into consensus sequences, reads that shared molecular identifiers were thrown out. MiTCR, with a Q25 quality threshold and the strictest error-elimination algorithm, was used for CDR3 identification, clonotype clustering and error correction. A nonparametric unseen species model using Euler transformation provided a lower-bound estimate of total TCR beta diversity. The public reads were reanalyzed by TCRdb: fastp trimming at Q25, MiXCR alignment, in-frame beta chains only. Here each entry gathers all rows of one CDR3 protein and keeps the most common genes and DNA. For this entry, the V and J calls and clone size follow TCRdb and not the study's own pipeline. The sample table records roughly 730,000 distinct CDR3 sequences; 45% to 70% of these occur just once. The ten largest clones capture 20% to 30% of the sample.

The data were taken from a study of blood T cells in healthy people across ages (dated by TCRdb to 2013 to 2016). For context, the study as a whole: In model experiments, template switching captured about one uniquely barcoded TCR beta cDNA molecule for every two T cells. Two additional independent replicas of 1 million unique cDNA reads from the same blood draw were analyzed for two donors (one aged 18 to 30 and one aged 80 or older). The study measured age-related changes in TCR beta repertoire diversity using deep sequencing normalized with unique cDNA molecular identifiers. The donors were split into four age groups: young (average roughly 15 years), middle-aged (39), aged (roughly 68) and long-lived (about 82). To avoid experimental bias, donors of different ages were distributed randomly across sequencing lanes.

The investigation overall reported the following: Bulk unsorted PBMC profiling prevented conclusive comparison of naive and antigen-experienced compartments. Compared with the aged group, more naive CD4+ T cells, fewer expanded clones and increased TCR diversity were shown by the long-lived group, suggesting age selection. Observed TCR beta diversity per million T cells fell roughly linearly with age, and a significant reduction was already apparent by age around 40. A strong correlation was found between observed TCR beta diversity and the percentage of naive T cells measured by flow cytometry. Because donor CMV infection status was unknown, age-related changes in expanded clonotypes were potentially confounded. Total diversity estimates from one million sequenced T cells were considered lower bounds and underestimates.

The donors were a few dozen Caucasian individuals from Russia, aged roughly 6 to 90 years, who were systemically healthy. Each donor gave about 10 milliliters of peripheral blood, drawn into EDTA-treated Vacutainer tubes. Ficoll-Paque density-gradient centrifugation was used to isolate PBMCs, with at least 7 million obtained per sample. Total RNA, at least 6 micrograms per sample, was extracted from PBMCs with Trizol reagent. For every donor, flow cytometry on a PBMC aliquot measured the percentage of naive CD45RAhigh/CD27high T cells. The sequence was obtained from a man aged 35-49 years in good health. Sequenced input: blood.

Here the CDR3 is given as CASSPRQGGNTEAFF. The DNA reads TGTGCCAGCAGTCCGAGACAGGGTGGGAACACTGAAGCTTTCTTT. This receptor chain uses TRBV27 and TRBJ1-1, with 7 bases in between that match TRBD1. Clipping removes 5 bases from V and 1 base from J, with 7 as the unmatched junction base count. From the cysteine up to the phenylalanine, the CDR3 has a length of 15 residues. Only the CDR3 region is kept as DNA, spanning 45 bases read in frame from base 1. Based on the germline V gene (reference sequence), the CDR1 and CDR2 sequences are MNHEY and SMNVEV.